The TCR beta chain under discussion was sequenced for a study of blood T cell repertoires in COVID-19. Study in general: The origin of the acute and convalescent COVID-19 samples was the United States, Italy and Spain. T cells, B-cell-depleted T cells, or PBMCs provided the cDNA or gDNA that served as material.

Method: immunoSEQ multiplex PCR; TCRdb's copy keeps in-frame clones and lacks some. The sample consists of some 200,000 clones, 83% of them appearing once. Germline V gives CDR1 SGHVS, CDR2 FNYEAQ. This CDR3 has 14 amino acids. Deletions cut 5 bases from V and 4 bases from J, with 14 bases between. The receptor was derived from a woman aged 45-59 years who had been exposed to COVID-19. This rearrangement joins TRBV7-6 to TRBJ1-1, with D perhaps matching TRBD1 (5 bases). Sequenced: PBMCs or T cells enriched from blood (not recorded which). As DNA, the CDR3 is TGTGCCAGCAGCGCCCTGGGGCGAGGCACTGAAGCTTTCTTT. Translated, it gives CASSALGRGTEAFF. Supplemented by reference TRBV7-6 and TRBJ1-1, the full variable domain reads GAGVSQSPRYKVTKRGQDVALRCDPISGHVSLYWYRQALGQGPEFLTYFNYEAQQDKSGLPNDRFSAERPEGSISTLTIQRTEQRDSAMYRCASSALGRGTEAFFGQGTRLTVV.